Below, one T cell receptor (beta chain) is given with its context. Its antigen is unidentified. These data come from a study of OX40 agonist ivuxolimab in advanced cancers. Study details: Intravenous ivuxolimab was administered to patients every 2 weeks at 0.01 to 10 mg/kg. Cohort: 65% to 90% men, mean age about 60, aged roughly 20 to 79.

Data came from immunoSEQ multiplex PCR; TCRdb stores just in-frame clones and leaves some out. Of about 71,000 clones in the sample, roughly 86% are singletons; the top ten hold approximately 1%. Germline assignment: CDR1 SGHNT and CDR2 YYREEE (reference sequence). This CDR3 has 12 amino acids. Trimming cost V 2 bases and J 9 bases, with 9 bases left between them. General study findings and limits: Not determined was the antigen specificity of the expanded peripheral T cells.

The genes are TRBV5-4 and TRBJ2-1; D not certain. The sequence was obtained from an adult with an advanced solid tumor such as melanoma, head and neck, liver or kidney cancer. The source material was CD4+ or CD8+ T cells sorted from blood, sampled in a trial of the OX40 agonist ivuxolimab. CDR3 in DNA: TGTGCCAGCAGCTTAAGTTGGGGTGAGCAGTTCTTC. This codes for CASSLSWGEQFF.